This TCR beta chain was identified in a study of beta chain features in type 1 diabetes. TCRB transcripts that were expressed got sequenced, as all of the isolated RNA had been reverse transcribed. Here immunoSEQ multiplex PCR was the method, and the copy in TCRdb shows in-frame clones only, minus some. The sample includes around 150,000 clones, 6% to 7.5% of them seen just once. Trimming at V came to 6 bases and at J to 3 bases, leaving 5 bases not matched to a gene. This CDR3 is 14 amino acids long. CDR1 is SEHNR, CDR2 FQNEAQ, per germline (reference sequence). The receptor was derived from a woman in her twenties or thirties in good health. The chain joins TRBV7-9 to TRBJ2-7, with TRBD2 matching over 10 bases. The sample consisted of central memory CD4+ T cells from blood. In nucleotides, the CDR3 is TGTGCCAGCAGATCTAGCGGGAGTATCTACGAGCAGTACTTC. It codes for CASRSSGSIYEQYF.